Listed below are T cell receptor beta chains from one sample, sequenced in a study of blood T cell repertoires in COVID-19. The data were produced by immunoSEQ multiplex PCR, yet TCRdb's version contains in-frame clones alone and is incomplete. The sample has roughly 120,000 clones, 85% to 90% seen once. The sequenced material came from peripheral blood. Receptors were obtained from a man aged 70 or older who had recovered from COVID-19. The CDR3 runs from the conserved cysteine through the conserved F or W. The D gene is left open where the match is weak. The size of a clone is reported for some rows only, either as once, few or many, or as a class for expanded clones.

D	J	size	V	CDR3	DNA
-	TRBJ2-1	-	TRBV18	CASSTREPGHPNNEQFF	TGTGCCAGCTCAACTAGGGAACCGGGACACCCTAACAATGAGCAGTTCTTC
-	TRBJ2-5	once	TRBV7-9	CASSLDRLQETQYF	TGTGCCAGCAGCTTAGACAGGCTCCAAGAGACCCAGTACTTC
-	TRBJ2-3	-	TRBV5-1	CASSVRTDTDTQYF	TGCGCCAGCAGCGTACGGACAGACACAGATACGCAGTATTTT
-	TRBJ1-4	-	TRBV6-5	CASSYLPTDPNEKLFF	TGTGCCAGCAGTTACCTCCCGACTGACCCTAATGAAAAACTGTTTTTT
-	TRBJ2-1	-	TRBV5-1	CASSLGQGEIYEQFF	TGCGCCAGCAGCTTGGGGCAGGGTGAGATCTATGAGCAGTTCTTC
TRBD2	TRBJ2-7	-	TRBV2	CASSDILAGAGEQYF	TGTGCCAGCAGTGATATTCTAGCGGGGGCTGGGGAGCAGTACTTC
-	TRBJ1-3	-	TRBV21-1	CASSKRVTAGNTIYF	TGTGCCAGCAGCAAACGGGTGACAGCTGGAAACACCATATATTTT
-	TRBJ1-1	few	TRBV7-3	CASSLGGENTEAFF	TGTGCCAGCAGCTTGGGCGGGGAAAACACTGAAGCTTTCTTT
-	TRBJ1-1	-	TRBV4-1	CASSPWGLTEAFF	TGCGCCAGCAGCCCCTGGGGGCTCACTGAAGCTTTCTTT
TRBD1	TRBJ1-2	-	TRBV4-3	CASSQDAGQGGFGYTF	TGCGCCAGCAGCCAAGATGCGGGACAGGGTGGGTTTGGCTACACCTTC
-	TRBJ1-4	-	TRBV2	CASSRQNEKLFF	TGTGCCAGCAGTCGACAGAATGAAAAACTGTTTTTT
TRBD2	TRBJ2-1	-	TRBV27	CASSLEGLAGDPHFNEQFF	TGTGCCAGCAGTTTGGAGGGACTAGCGGGAGACCCCCACTTCAATGAGCAGTTCTTC
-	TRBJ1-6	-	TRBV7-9	CASSSTSSSYNSPLHF	TGTGCCAGCAGCTCGACATCGAGCTCCTATAATTCACCCCTCCACTTT
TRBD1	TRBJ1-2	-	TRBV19	CATETGGHYGYTF	TGTGCCACTGAGACAGGGGGCCACTATGGCTACACCTTC
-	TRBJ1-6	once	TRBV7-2	CASSSSSLAPLHF	TGTGCCAGCAGCTCTAGTAGCCTGGCACCCCTCCACTTT
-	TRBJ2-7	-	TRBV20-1	CSASVGLNYEQYF	TGCAGTGCTAGTGTAGGACTCAATTACGAGCAGTACTTC
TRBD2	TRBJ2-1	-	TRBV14	CASSSLGGISYNEQFF	TGTGCCAGCAGCTCCCTCGGGGGGATCTCCTACAATGAGCAGTTCTTC
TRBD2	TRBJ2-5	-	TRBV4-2	CASSYLTSGSHGAQYF	TGTGCCAGCAGCTACTTGACTAGCGGCAGTCATGGGGCCCAGTACTTC
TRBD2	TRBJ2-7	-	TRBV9	CASSATLAGGRYEQYF	TGTGCCAGCAGCGCCACACTAGCGGGAGGGAGGTACGAGCAGTACTTC
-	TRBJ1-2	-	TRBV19	CASTPPGRGRDGYTF	TGTGCCAGTACCCCCCCTGGAAGGGGTCGAGATGGCTACACCTTC
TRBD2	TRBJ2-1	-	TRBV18	CASSNLGGGASDEQFF	TGTGCCAGCTCAAACCTCGGCGGGGGGGCCTCGGATGAGCAGTTCTTC
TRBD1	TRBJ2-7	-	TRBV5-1	CASSPGQGSHYEQYF	TGCGCCAGCAGCCCGGGACAGGGATCCCATTACGAGCAGTACTTC
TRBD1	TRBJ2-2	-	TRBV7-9	CASSSGQGADTGELFF	TGTGCCAGCAGCTCAGGACAGGGGGCGGACACCGGGGAGCTGTTTTTT
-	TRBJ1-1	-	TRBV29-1	CSALLGGLTEAFF	TGCAGCGCATTGTTGGGGGGTCTGACTGAAGCTTTCTTT
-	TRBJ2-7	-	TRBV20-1	CSALALEQYF	TGCAGTGCGCTAGCACTAGAGCAGTACTTC
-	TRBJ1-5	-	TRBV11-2	CASSLEPVDQPQHF	TGTGCCAGCAGCTTAGAACCGGTAGATCAGCCCCAGCATTTT
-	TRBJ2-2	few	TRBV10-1	CASSEEGRQGELFF	TGCGCCAGCAGTGAGGAAGGCCGACAAGGGGAGCTGTTTTTT
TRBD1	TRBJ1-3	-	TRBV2	CASRTGVFSGNTIYF	TGTGCCAGCAGGACAGGGGTGTTCTCTGGAAACACCATATATTTT
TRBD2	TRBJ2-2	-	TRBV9	CASSVELAGGRTGELFF	TGTGCCAGCAGCGTAGAACTAGCGGGAGGGCGAACCGGGGAGCTGTTTTTT
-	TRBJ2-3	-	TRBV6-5	CASLLAAPDTQYF	TGTGCCAGCCTGCTGGCGGCCCCAGATACGCAGTATTTT
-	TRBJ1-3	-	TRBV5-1	CASSLGPGAGNTIYF	TGCGCCAGCAGCTTGGGCCCAGGTGCTGGAAACACCATATATTTT
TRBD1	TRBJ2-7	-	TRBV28	CASRGTGFHEQYF	TGTGCCAGCAGGGGGACAGGGTTCCACGAGCAGTACTTC
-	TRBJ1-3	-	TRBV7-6	CASSRYTGNTIYF	TGTGCCAGCAGCCGGTATACTGGAAACACCATATATTTT
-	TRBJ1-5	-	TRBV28	CASTLSSNQPQHF	TGTGCCAGCACCTTGAGTAGCAATCAGCCCCAGCATTTT
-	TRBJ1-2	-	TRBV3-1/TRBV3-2	CASSLGDGYTF	TGTGCCAGCAGTCTAGGGGATGGCTACACCTTC
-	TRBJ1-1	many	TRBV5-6	CASSPPIGWGQNTEAFF	TGTGCCAGCAGCCCCCCGATCGGGTGGGGACAGAACACTGAAGCTTTCTTT
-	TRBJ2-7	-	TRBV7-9	CASSSTGTFYF	TGTGCCAGCAGCTCCACCGGGACTTTCTACTTC
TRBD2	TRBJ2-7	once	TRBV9	CASSVASGSHEQYF	TGTGCCAGCAGCGTAGCAAGCGGGAGCCACGAGCAGTACTTC
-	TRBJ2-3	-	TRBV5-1	CASSLGVGTDTQYF	TGCGCCAGCAGCTTGGGTGTCGGTACAGATACGCAGTATTTT
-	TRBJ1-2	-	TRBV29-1	CSVAGGATYGYTF	TGCAGCGTTGCTGGGGGCGCGACCTATGGCTACACCTTC
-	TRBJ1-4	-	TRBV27	CASSARTFRITNEKLFF	TGTGCCAGCAGTGCCCGAACATTCAGGATTACTAATGAAAAACTGTTTTTT